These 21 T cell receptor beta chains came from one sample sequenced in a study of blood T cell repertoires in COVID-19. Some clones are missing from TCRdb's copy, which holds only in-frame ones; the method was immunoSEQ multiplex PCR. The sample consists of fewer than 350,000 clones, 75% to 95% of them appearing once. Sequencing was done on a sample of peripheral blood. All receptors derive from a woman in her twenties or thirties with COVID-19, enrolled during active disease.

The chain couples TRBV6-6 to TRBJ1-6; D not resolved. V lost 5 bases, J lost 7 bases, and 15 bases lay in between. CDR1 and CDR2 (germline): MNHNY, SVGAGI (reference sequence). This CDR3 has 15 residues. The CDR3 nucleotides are TGTGCCAGCAGTCGGACGGGAGGCCCGAATTCACCCCTCCACTTT. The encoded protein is CASSRTGGPNSPLHF.

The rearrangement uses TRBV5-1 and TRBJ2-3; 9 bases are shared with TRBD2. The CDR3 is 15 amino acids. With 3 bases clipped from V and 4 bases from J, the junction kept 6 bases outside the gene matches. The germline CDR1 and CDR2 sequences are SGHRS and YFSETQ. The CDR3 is CASSSGLALPDTQYF. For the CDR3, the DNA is TGCGCCAGCAGCTCGGGACTAGCCTTGCCAGATACGCAGTATTTT. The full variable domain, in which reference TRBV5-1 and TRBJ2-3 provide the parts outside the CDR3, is KAGVTQTPRYLIKTRGQQVTLSCSPISGHRSVSWYQQTPGQGLQFLFEYFSETQRNKGNFPGRFSGRQFSNSRSEMNVSTLELGDSALYLCASSSGLALPDTQYFGPGTRLTVL.

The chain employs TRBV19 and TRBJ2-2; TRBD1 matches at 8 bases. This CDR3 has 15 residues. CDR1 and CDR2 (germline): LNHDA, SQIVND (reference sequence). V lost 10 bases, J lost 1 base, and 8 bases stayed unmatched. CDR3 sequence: CATRPGTGNTGELFF. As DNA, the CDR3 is TGTGCCACCCGCCCCGGGACAGGGAACACCGGGGAGCTGTTTTTT.

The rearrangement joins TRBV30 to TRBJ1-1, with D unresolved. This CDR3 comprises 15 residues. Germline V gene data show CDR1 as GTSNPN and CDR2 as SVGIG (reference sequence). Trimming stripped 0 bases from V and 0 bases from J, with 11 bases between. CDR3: CAWSVEGWMNTEAFF. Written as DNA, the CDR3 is TGTGCCTGGAGTGTGGAGGGTTGGATGAACACTGAAGCTTTCTTT.

CDR3 protein: CASSVTGFNQPQHF. The CDR3 coding sequence is TGTGCCAGCAGTGTCACAGGGTTCAATCAGCCCCAGCATTTT. This chain connects TRBV2 to TRBJ1-5; weak D call: TRBD1 (6 bases). CDR3 length equals 14 residues. Germline V gives CDR1 SNHLY, CDR2 FYNNEI. V was trimmed by 4 bases and J by 3 bases, leaving 10 bases between them.

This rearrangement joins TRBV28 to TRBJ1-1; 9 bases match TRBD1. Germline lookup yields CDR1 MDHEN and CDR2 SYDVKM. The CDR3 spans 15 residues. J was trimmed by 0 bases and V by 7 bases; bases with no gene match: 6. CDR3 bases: TGTGCCAGCACCCCTTGGACAGGGGTGAACACTGAAGCTTTCTTT. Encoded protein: CASTPWTGVNTEAFF.

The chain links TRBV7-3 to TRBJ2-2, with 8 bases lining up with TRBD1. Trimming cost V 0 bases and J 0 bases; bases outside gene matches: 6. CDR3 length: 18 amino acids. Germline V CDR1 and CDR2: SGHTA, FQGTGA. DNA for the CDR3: TGTGCCAGCAGCTTAACCCCAGGGGGCCGGGCGAACACCGGGGAGCTGTTTTTT. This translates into CASSLTPGGRANTGELFF.

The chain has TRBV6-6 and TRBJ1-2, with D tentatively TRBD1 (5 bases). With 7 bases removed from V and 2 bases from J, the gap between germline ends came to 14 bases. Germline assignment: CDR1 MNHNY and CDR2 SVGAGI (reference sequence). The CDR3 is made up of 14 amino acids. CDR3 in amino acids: CASNPQVINYGYTF. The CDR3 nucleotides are TGTGCCAGCAATCCACAGGTGATCAACTATGGCTACACCTTC.

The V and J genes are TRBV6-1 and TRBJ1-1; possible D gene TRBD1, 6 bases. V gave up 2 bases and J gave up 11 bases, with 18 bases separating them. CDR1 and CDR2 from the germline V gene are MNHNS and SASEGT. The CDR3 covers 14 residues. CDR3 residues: CASSEMVAQGRAFF. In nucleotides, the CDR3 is TGTGCCAGCAGTGAAATGGTGGCACAGGGTAGGGCTTTCTTT.

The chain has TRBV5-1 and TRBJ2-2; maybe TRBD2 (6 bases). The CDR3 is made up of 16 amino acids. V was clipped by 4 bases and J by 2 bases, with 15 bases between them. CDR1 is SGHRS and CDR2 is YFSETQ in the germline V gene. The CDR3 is CASSLGLAPNTGELFF. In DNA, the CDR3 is TGCGCCAGCAGCCTGGGGCTAGCGCCAAACACCGGGGAGCTGTTTTTT.

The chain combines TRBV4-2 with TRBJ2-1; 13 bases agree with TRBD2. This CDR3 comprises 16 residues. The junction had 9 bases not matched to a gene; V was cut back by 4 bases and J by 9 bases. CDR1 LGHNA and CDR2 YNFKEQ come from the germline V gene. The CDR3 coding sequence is TGTGCCAGCAGCCGAGCCGGGACTAGCGGGACCGTTGAGCAGTTCTTC. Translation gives CASSRAGTSGTVEQFF.

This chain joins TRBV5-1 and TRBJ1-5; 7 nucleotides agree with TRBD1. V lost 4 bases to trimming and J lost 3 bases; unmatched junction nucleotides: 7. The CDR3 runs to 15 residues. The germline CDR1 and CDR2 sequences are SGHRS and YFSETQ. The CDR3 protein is CASSLTGIDNQPQHF. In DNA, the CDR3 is TGCGCCAGCAGCCTGACAGGGATTGACAATCAGCCCCAGCATTTT.

CDR3 coding DNA: TGTGCCACCGCGGCGGGGACCATAGATACGCAGTATTTT. Its translation is CATAAGTIDTQYF. This chain links TRBV6-5 with TRBJ2-3; possible D gene TRBD2, 6 bases. The germline V gene has CDR1 MNHEY and CDR2 SVGAGI. The CDR3 has 13 amino acids. The V end was cut by 10 bases, the J end by 5 bases, with 16 bases between.

DNA of the CDR3: TGTGCCAGCAGCTTGGTCCTAGCGCGTAACAATGAGCAGTTCTTC. It codes for CASSLVLARNNEQFF. The genes are TRBV5-5 and TRBJ2-1, with D perhaps TRBD2 (6 bases). V lost 0 bases and J 5 bases, leaving 12 bases between the germline ends. Germline assignment: CDR1 SGHKS and CDR2 YYEKEE (reference sequence). This CDR3 has 15 residues.

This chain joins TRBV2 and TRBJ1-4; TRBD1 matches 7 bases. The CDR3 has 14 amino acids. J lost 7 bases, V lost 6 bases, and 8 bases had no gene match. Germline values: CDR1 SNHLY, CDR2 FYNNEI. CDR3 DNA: TGTGCCAGCAGGGTGACAGGGTTTGGTGAAAAACTGTTTTTT. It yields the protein CASRVTGFGEKLFF.

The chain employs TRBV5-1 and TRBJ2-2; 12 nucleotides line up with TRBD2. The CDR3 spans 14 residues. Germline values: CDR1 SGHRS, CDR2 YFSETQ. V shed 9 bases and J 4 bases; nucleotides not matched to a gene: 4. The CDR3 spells CATRTSGTTGELFF. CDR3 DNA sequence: TGCGCCACACGGACTAGCGGGACCACCGGGGAGCTGTTTTTT.

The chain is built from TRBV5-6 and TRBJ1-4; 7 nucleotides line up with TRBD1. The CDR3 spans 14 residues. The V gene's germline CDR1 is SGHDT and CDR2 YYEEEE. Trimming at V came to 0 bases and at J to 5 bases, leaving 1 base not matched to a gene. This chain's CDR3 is CASSLVQGNEKLFF. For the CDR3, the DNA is TGTGCCAGCAGCTTGGTACAGGGGAATGAAAAACTGTTTTTT.

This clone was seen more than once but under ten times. The CDR3 coding sequence is TGTGCCAGCAGCGTACGGACTAGCGACAACGAGCAGTACTTC. Its protein product is CASSVRTSDNEQYF. The chain is built from TRBV9 and TRBJ2-7; 9 bases line up with TRBD2. V was clipped by 1 base and J by 5 bases; unmatched bases: 4. This CDR3 spans 14 amino acids. Per the germline V gene, CDR1 is SGDLS and CDR2 is YYNGEE.

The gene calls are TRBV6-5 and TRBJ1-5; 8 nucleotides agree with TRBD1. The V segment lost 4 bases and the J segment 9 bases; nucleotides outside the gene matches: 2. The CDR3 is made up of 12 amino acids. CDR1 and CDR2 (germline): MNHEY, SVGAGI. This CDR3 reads CASSSGGRPQHF. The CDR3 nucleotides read TGTGCCAGCAGTTCAGGGGGCAGGCCCCAGCATTTT.

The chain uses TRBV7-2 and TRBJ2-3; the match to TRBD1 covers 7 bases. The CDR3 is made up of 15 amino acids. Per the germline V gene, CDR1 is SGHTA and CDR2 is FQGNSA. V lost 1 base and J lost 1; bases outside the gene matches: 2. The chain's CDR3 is CASSLGQGRTDTQYF. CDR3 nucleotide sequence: TGTGCCAGCAGCTTAGGACAGGGACGCACAGATACGCAGTATTTT.

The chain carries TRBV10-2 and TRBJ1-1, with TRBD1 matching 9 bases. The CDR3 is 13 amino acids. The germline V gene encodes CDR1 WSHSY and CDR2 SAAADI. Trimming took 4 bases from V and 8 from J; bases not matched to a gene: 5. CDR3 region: CASSVYRGQEAFF. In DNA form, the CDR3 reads TGCGCCAGCAGTGTATACAGGGGGCAGGAAGCTTTCTTT.